Below are 19 T cell receptor beta chains sequenced from a single sample in a study of blood T cells in healthy people across ages. Primers used in a second PCR of about 7 to 12 cycles were a sample-barcoded 5' primer and a J-beta primer mix. Via MiXCR, TCRdb re-called the 5' RACE reads, giving one row per CDR3 protein. Counted here are some 930,000 distinct CDR3 sequences, roughly 29% occurring once; the ten biggest clones make up around 9.6%. These records were also assigned to another study, of T cells of mothers and their children.

The material sequenced was blood. Receptor source: a woman aged 40 to 49 in good health.

On this clonotype: Being one base from a much bigger clone, this may be a read error. The V gene is TRBV29-1, the J gene TRBJ1-2; D possibly corresponds to TRBD1 (5 bases). V lost 6 bases to trimming and J lost 5 bases, with 22 bases between them. Per germline, CDR1 SQVTM and CDR2 ANQGSEA. CDR3 size: 15 residues. CDR3 region: CSVDGRGREQYGYTF. In nucleotides, the CDR3 is TGCAGCGTCGACGGGAGGGGACGTGAGCAGTATGGCTACACCTTC.

V is TRBV12-3 or TRBV12-4 and J is TRBJ2-5, with 7 positions matching TRBD1. The CDR3 runs 14 residues. Losses at the gene ends were 5 bases for V and 2 bases for J; bases not matched to a gene: 5. CDR3 DNA sequence: TGTGCCAGCAGTCGGGGACAGAGGCAAGAGACCCAGTACTTC. This translates into CASSRGQRQETQYF.

Concerning this clonotype: This could be a read error, since a much larger clone is one nucleotide away. The chain combines TRBV24-1 with TRBJ2-1; 8 bases fit TRBD1. CDR3 length: 17 amino acids. From germline, CDR1 is KGHDR and CDR2 SFDVKD. The CDR3, as DNA: TGTGTCACCAGTGATTTGGCGACAGGGGCTTTCTACAATGAGCAGTTCTTC. Its translation is CVTSDLATGAFYNEQFF.

The chain is built from TRBV20-1 and TRBJ2-3; D gene uncertain. The CDR3 extends over 12 amino acids. V shed 2 bases and J shed 0 bases, with 3 bases lying between them. Germline-derived CDR1 and CDR2 are DFQATT and SNEGSKA (reference sequence). The CDR3 nucleotides are TGCAGTGCTAGATACAGCACAGATACGCAGTATTTT. Residues: CSARYSTDTQYF.

The chain combines TRBV4-3 with TRBJ2-3; the match to TRBD1 covers 8 bases. The CDR3 totals 17 residues. Germline values: CDR1 LGHNA, CDR2 YSLEER. Trimming removed 0 bases from V and 5 bases from J; junction bases left unmatched: 10. The CDR3, as DNA: TGCGCCAGCAGCCAAGATCGGGGCAGGGGGCGATTAGATACGCAGTATTTT. It translates to CASSQDRGRGRLDTQYF.

This clonotype was detected many times. This chain joins TRBV12-3 or TRBV12-4 and TRBJ1-1; D is undetermined. The CDR3 extends over 14 amino acids. The V and J ends lost 2 bases and 1 base respectively, with 8 bases between them. CDR3 loop: CASSLRMGNTEAFF. CDR3 DNA sequence: TGTGCCAGCAGTTTACGGATGGGGAACACTGAAGCTTTCTTT.

The table lists this clonotype with a few counts. The chain links TRBV9 to TRBJ2-7, with D perhaps assigned TRBD1 or TRBD2 (5 bases each). The V end lost 0 bases, the J end lost 2 bases, and 9 bases lay between the germline ends. Per germline, CDR1 SGDLS and CDR2 YYNGEE. CDR3 length equals 14 residues. This CDR3 reads CASSVGDGAYEQYF. The CDR3 DNA sequence: TGTGCCAGCAGCGTAGGGGACGGAGCCTACGAGCAGTACTTC.

This clonotype was detected ten times or more. J is TRBJ2-5 and V is TRBV5-1; D gene unclear. The V and J ends lost 0 bases and 0 bases respectively, with 6 bases between them. CDR1 and CDR2 (germline): SGHRS, YFSETQ. This CDR3 has 14 amino acids. CDR3 protein: CASSLVGNQETQYF. The CDR3 nucleotides are TGCGCCAGCAGCTTGGTTGGGAACCAAGAGACCCAGTACTTC.

This clonotype has at least ten counts. The rearrangement links TRBV27 to TRBJ2-4, with a tentative D call TRBD2 (5 bases). CDR1 is MNHEY, CDR2 SMNVEV, per germline (reference sequence). The length of the CDR3 is 13 residues. The germline V and J ends were trimmed by 8 bases and 5 bases, with 13 bases remaining between them. The CDR3 bases are TGTGCCAGCTTCCGCCCCGGGGAAAACATTCAGTACTTC. It specifies CASFRPGENIQYF.

The chain couples TRBV29-1 to TRBJ2-7; D possibly corresponds to TRBD2 (7 bases). Per germline, CDR1 SQVTM and CDR2 ANQGSEA. The ends were cut back, 6 bases at V and 4 bases at J, with 22 bases in the middle. The CDR3 is made up of 15 amino acids. The CDR3 DNA sequence: TGCAGCGTCGCCAGTGGGGGGGCGTACGGATACGAGCAGTACGTC. Its translation is CSVASGGAYGYEQYV.

The chain links TRBV27 to TRBJ2-6; D not resolved. V shed 1 base and J shed 2 bases, with 6 bases lying between them. The CDR3 contains 15 residues. CDR1 and CDR2 (germline): MNHEY, SMNVEV (reference sequence). CDR3 nucleotide sequence: TGTGCCAGCAGTTTATATGTTGCTGGGGCCAACGTCCTGACTTTC. Protein: CASSLYVAGANVLTF.

With respect to this clonotype: This could be a read error, since a much larger clone is one nucleotide away. This chain uses TRBV20-1 with TRBJ2-7; D may match TRBD1 or TRBD2 (5 bases each). From germline, CDR1 is DFQATT and CDR2 SNEGSKA (reference sequence). The CDR3 sequence is 13 residues long. The CDR3 sequence is CGAVRDGSYEQYF. CDR3 coding DNA: TGCGGTGCCGTCCGGGACGGCTCCTACGAGCAGTACTTC.

The CDR3 spells CASSSDRSGNEQYF. Written as DNA, the CDR3 is TGTGCCAGCAGCTCCGACAGGTCAGGCAATGAGCAGTACTTC. The V and J genes are TRBV14 and TRBJ2-7, with D possibly TRBD1 on 6 matching bases. V was shortened by 5 bases and J by 7 bases, with 18 bases between the two germline ends. The CDR3 loop spans 14 amino acids. Germline V gene sequence: CDR1 SGHDN, CDR2 FVKESK.

The chain has TRBV7-9 and TRBJ2-4; D is possibly TRBD1 (6 bases). The length of the CDR3 is 14 residues. Trimming left V 1 base short and J 13 bases short, with 17 bases between. Germline loops: CDR1 SEHNR, CDR2 FQNEAQ (reference sequence). The CDR3 region is CASSLESRGGEQYF. The CDR3 region has the DNA TGTGCCAGCAGCTTAGAGAGCAGGGGTGGTGAGCAGTACTTC.

V is TRBV28 and J is TRBJ2-3; perhaps TRBD1 as D (6 bases). Germline CDR1 reads MDHEN; CDR2 reads SYDVKM. The V and J ends lost 3 bases and 4 bases respectively, with 11 bases between them. CDR3 length equals 14 residues. The CDR3 bases are TGTGCCAGCAGTTTCCAAGGGGGTCCAGATACGCAGTATTTT. This translates into CASSFQGGPDTQYF.

This clonotype was seen at least ten times. This chain joins TRBV28 and TRBJ1-2, with D perhaps TRBD1 (5 bases). CDR1 and CDR2 (germline): MDHEN, SYDVKM. The CDR3 contains 15 residues. V lost 7 bases and J 4 bases, leaving 19 bases between the germline ends. The CDR3: CASTHGLPGAYGYTF. CDR3 DNA: TGTGCCAGCACCCACGGCCTGCCCGGGGCCTATGGCTACACCTTC.

The J gene is TRBJ1-5, the V gene TRBV6-6; the match to TRBD1 covers 7 bases. The CDR3 consists of 16 residues. Germline CDR1 reads MNHNY; CDR2 reads SVGAGI (reference sequence). The V and J ends lost 2 bases and 3 bases, in that order; junction bases with no gene match: 7. CDR3 region: CASSYPGQSNNQPQHF. The CDR3 nucleotides read TGTGCCAGCAGTTACCCGGGACAGAGTAACAATCAGCCCCAGCATTTT.

Of note for this clonotype: Being one base from a much bigger clone, this may be a read error. The chain is built from TRBV6-5 and TRBJ1-2, with 7 bases fitting TRBD1. The CDR3 runs to 12 residues. CDR1 MNHEY and CDR2 SVGAGI come from the germline V gene. The CDR3, as DNA: TGTACCAGCCGACAGGGCAACTATGGCTACACCTTC. Its translation: CTSRQGNYGYTF.

To note about this clonotype: A much bigger clone sits one base away, suggesting this may be a read error. The gene calls are TRBV7-9 and TRBJ1-6; D is perhaps TRBD1 (5 bases). The CDR3 has 16 amino acids. Looked up from germline, CDR1 is SEHNR and CDR2 is FQNEAQ (reference sequence). In DNA form, the CDR3 reads TGTGCCAGCAGCTTAGGCGCAGGGTTTTATAATCCACCCCTCCACTTT. Amino acids: CASSLGAGFYNPPLHF.